The 26 T cell receptor beta chains reported below all come from one sample, sequenced in a study of blood T cell repertoires in COVID-19. The data were produced by immunoSEQ multiplex PCR, yet TCRdb's version contains in-frame clones alone and is incomplete. The sample records under 300,000 clones, roughly 86% being singletons. The specimen was peripheral blood. These receptors were collected from a woman aged 65 to 85 with active or convalescent COVID-19.

The chain links TRBV3-1 (or the pseudogene TRBV3-2) to TRBJ2-7, with 7 bases that match TRBD2. The CDR3 is made up of 12 amino acids. V trimming: 3 bases; J trimming: 6 bases; junction bases outside the gene matches: 2. Germline assignment: CDR1 LGHDT and CDR2 YNNKEL (reference sequence). In DNA form, the CDR3 reads TGTGCCAGCAGCCAGTGGGGGGGCGAGCAGTACTTC. Its protein is CASSQWGGEQYF.

The CDR3 DNA reads TGCGCCAGCAGCGACGGGGGGAATGGCTACACCTTC. Residues: CASSDGGNGYTF. The rearrangement joins TRBV5-1 to TRBJ1-2; tentative D call: TRBD1 (5 bases). This CDR3 has 12 amino acids. Per the germline V gene, CDR1 is SGHRS and CDR2 is YFSETQ. With 4 bases removed from V and 6 bases from J, the gap between germline ends came to 10 bases.

This chain uses TRBV18 with TRBJ2-7; a weak D match, TRBD2 (7 bases). This CDR3 region has 16 residues. Trimming took off 5 bases at V and 6 bases at J, with 23 bases between the two ends. The V gene's germline CDR1 is KGHSH and CDR2 LQKENI. In DNA form, the CDR3 reads TGTGCCAGCTCATCCTCGATGGGGGGGCCTTCCGTCGAGCAGTACTTC. It translates to CASSSSMGGPSVEQYF.

The rearrangement uses TRBV5-1 and TRBJ1-1; 8 nucleotides line up with TRBD1. This CDR3 is built from 19 residues. In germline, CDR1 is SGHRS, CDR2 YFSETQ. J gave up 0 bases and V 1 base, and 14 bases lay outside the gene matches. Here the CDR3 DNA reads TGCGCCAGCAGCTTGCACGCGAGGCAACCGGGACAGGTGAACACTGAAGCTTTCTTT. Encoded protein: CASSLHARQPGQVNTEAFF.

This chain connects TRBV28 to TRBJ1-1, with TRBD1 as a possible D gene (6 bases). CDR3 size: 17 residues. From germline, CDR1 is MDHEN and CDR2 SYDVKM. Trimming pared 5 bases from V and 8 bases from J, leaving 27 bases between. The CDR3 spells CASSVPQGIGRTTEAFF. In DNA, the CDR3 is TGTGCCAGCAGTGTACCCCAGGGGATTGGGCGAACTACGGAAGCTTTCTTT.

The gene calls are TRBV19 and TRBJ2-7; D might be TRBD1 (5 bases). The CDR3 runs to 14 residues. The V gene's germline CDR1 is LNHDA and CDR2 SQIVND (reference sequence). V lost 5 bases to trimming and J lost 2 bases, with 13 bases between them. CDR3 DNA sequence: TGTGCCAGTAGTTCAGGGTCGGGTGCCTACGAGCAGTACTTC. It codes for CASSSGSGAYEQYF.

The CDR3 DNA reads as TGTGCCAGCAGCTCCCGGGGAGGCGACGAGCAGTACTTC. Translating gives CASSSRGGDEQYF. The chain has TRBV7-2 and TRBJ2-7; D is perhaps TRBD2 (6 bases). Germline assignment: CDR1 SGHTA and CDR2 FQGNSA. The CDR3 is 13 residues long. V was shortened by 4 bases and J by 5 bases, with 12 bases between the two germline ends.

This clone has just one count. The chain links TRBV12-3 or TRBV12-4 to TRBJ1-1, with D uncertain. This CDR3 comprises 13 residues. V dropped 5 bases and J dropped 9 bases, with 16 bases sitting between them. The CDR3 sequence is CASSPAGGRQAFF. For the CDR3, the DNA is TGTGCCAGCAGTCCCGCTGGCGGAAGGCAAGCTTTCTTT.

This clone came up a few times. The V call is TRBV7-2, the J call TRBJ1-4, with 11 bases fitting TRBD1. Germline V gene sequence: CDR1 SGHTA, CDR2 FQGNSA. V shed 2 bases and J 2 bases; nucleotides not matched to a gene: 4. The CDR3 totals 17 residues. CDR3 region: CASSLRGQGDTNEKLFF. The CDR3 region has the DNA TGTGCCAGCAGCTTACGGGGACAGGGGGACACTAATGAAAAACTGTTTTTT. Variable domain in full (rest from reference TRBV7-2 and TRBJ1-4): GAGVSQSPSNKVTEKGKDVELRCDPISGHTALYWYRQSLGQGLEFLIYFQGNSAPDKSGLPSDRFSAERTGGSVSTLTIQRTQQEDSAVYLCASSLRGQGDTNEKLFFGSGTQLSVL.

The CDR3 region has the DNA TGTGCCAGCAGTTTGGGGGGACAGAACAATGAGCAGTTCTTC. The encoded protein is CASSLGGQNNEQFF. The rearrangement uses TRBV28 and TRBJ2-1, with D perhaps TRBD1 (7 bases). The CDR3 is 14 residues long. V was trimmed by 3 bases and J by 5 bases, leaving 11 bases between them. Looked up from germline, CDR1 is MDHEN and CDR2 is SYDVKM.

In this sample, this clone turned up a few times. J is TRBJ1-5 and V is TRBV11-2; D not certain. Trimming removed 3 bases from V and 4 bases from J, with 7 bases in between. CDR1 and CDR2 (germline): SGHAT, FQNNGV. The CDR3 is made up of 13 amino acids. The CDR3 nucleotides read TGTGCCAGCAGCTTGGCGGAAAATCAGCCCCAGCATTTT. This translates into CASSLAENQPQHF.

The chain links TRBV6-2 or TRBV6-3 to TRBJ2-5; 7 bases are shared with TRBD1. V was pared by 0 bases and J by 4 bases, with 2 bases of the junction left unmatched. Germline-derived CDR1 and CDR2 are MNHEY and SVGEGT. This CDR3 comprises 14 residues. In DNA form, the CDR3 reads TGTGCCAGCAGTTACTCTAGGGGGCTAGAGACCCAGTACTTC. It encodes CASSYSRGLETQYF.

The genes are TRBV20-1 and TRBJ2-3; a possible D gene is TRBD2 (5 bases). The CDR3 is 11 residues long. The germline V gene has CDR1 DFQATT and CDR2 SNEGSKA (reference sequence). The V gene lost 7 bases and the J gene lost 6 bases, with 11 bases spanning the gap. This CDR3 reads CSGEGWDTQYF. The CDR3 DNA reads TGCAGTGGAGAGGGTTGGGATACGCAGTATTTT.

The gene calls are TRBV12-5 and TRBJ2-7, with D tentatively TRBD1 (6 bases). Germline assignment: CDR1 LGHNT and CDR2 FRNRAP. This CDR3 is 15 amino acids long. Trimming removed 2 bases from V and 0 bases from J, with 11 bases in between. The CDR3 DNA sequence: TGTGCTAGTGGTTTGTCCAGGGGCCTCTCCTACGAGCAGTACTTC. Translating it yields CASGLSRGLSYEQYF.

The chain uses TRBV19 and TRBJ1-2; D is unclear. CDR1 is LNHDA, CDR2 SQIVND, per germline (reference sequence). V was cut by 5 bases and J by 1 base, with 8 bases left in between. The CDR3 spans 13 residues. The CDR3 sequence is CASSSRNNYGYTF. The CDR3 DNA is TGTGCCAGTAGTTCCAGGAATAACTATGGCTACACCTTC.

The genes are TRBV12-1 and TRBJ1-1; the table's TRBD1 call for D was not verified on the DNA. TRBV12-1 is described as a pseudogene. This CDR3 is built from 18 residues. CDR3 DNA: TGTGCCAGCAGCTCTACAGGGATTGTAAATCGGGCGAACACTGAAGCTTTCTTT. This encodes CASSSTGIVNRANTEAFF.

The genes are TRBV19 and TRBJ1-2; the D gene is possibly TRBD1 (6 bases). Germline V gives CDR1 LNHDA, CDR2 SQIVND (reference sequence). The CDR3 is made up of 13 amino acids. Trimming pared 5 bases from V and 2 bases from J, leaving 9 bases between. The CDR3 DNA reads TGTGCCAGTAGTCCAACAGGGAACTATGGCTACACCTTC. Its translation: CASSPTGNYGYTF.

The CDR3 DNA sequence: TGTGCCAGCTCACTTGGGACAGGTGAAGGTGGCTACACCTTC. It codes for CASSLGTGEGGYTF. V usage is TRBV18 and J usage is TRBJ1-2; 8 nucleotides line up with TRBD1. This CDR3 comprises 14 residues. Unmatched junction bases numbered 8, after V lost 4 bases and J lost 7 bases. The germline CDR1 and CDR2 sequences are KGHSH and LQKENI.

This sequence joins TRBV4-2 and TRBJ2-1; D might be TRBD1 (5 bases). The germline CDR1 and CDR2 sequences are LGHNA and YNFKEQ. The CDR3 has 15 amino acids. V lost 6 bases and J lost 0, with 12 bases in between. The CDR3: CASSPLRGSYNEQFF. DNA of the CDR3: TGTGCCAGCAGTCCTCTTAGGGGCTCCTACAATGAGCAGTTCTTC.

This clone was seen only once. J is TRBJ2-7 and V is TRBV4-3, with D possibly being TRBD1 (6 bases). Germline lookup yields CDR1 LGHNA and CDR2 YSLEER. Trimming pared 6 bases from V and 0 bases from J, leaving 18 bases between. The CDR3 extends over 16 amino acids. Written as DNA, the CDR3 is TGCGCCAGCAGTCCTGGCGGACAGTACCTCTCCTACGAGCAGTACTTC. Amino acid sequence: CASSPGGQYLSYEQYF.

A single count supports this clone. Its ends do not fully match the called genes, so a read error is possible. The chain recombines TRBV7-9 with TRBJ1-6; D call uncertain. The CDR3 runs to 15 residues. CDR1 is SEHNR and CDR2 is FQNEAQ in the germline V gene (reference sequence). The DNA for the CDR3 is TGTGCCAGCACCTTACAGAAATATTTTAATTCACCCCTCCACTTT. Translating gives CASTLQKYFNSPLHF.

The chain couples TRBV18 to TRBJ1-5; D might be TRBD1 (5 bases). This CDR3 has 13 amino acids. Per the germline V gene, CDR1 is KGHSH and CDR2 is LQKENI. The V gene lost 0 bases and the J gene lost 7 bases, with 7 bases spanning the gap. The CDR3 coding sequence is TGTGCCAGCTCACCACCGGGGCGCCAGCCCCAGCATTTT. Translation gives CASSPPGRQPQHF.

The sample holds a few counts of this clone. This sequence joins TRBV11-2 and TRBJ2-2; TRBD1 might be the D (6 bases). Germline V CDR1 and CDR2: SGHAT, FQNNGV. V lost 4 bases to trimming and J lost 5 bases, with 14 bases between them. The CDR3 runs 15 residues. The chain's CDR3 is CASSSTGVGTGELFF. CDR3 bases: TGTGCCAGCAGCTCGACAGGTGTGGGGACCGGGGAGCTGTTTTTT.

In its sample, this clone was seen a few times. J is TRBJ1-5 and V is TRBV19; D possibly corresponds to TRBD1 (6 bases). The CDR3 is 16 residues long. CDR1 and CDR2 from the germline V gene are LNHDA and SQIVND (reference sequence). V lost 9 bases, J lost 1 base, and 19 bases lay in between. Here the CDR3 reads CASDPTGTLSNQPQHF. CDR3 nucleotides: TGTGCCAGCGACCCTACCGGGACATTAAGCAATCAGCCCCAGCATTTT.

The chain joins TRBV7-2 to TRBJ1-2, with 7 bases matching TRBD1. Looked up from germline, CDR1 is SGHTA and CDR2 is FQGNSA. Trimming removed 5 bases from V and 8 bases from J; junction bases left unmatched: 8. The CDR3 sequence is 13 residues long. In DNA, the CDR3 is TGTGCCAGCAGCCTAGACAGGGTGGGAGGCTACACCTTC. It codes for CASSLDRVGGYTF. Filled out from reference TRBV7-2 and TRBJ1-2, the complete variable domain reads GAGVSQSPSNKVTEKGKDVELRCDPISGHTALYWYRQSLGQGLEFLIYFQGNSAPDKSGLPSDRFSAERTGGSVSTLTIQRTQQEDSAVYLCASSLDRVGGYTFGSGTRLTVV.

The V call is TRBV3-1 (or the pseudogene TRBV3-2), the J call TRBJ2-1, with TRBD2 matching 8 bases. Trimming cost V 5 bases and J 6 bases; bases outside gene matches: 3. Germline V gives CDR1 LGHDT, CDR2 YNNKEL (reference sequence). This CDR3 contains 13 residues. The CDR3 nucleotides read TGTGCCAGCAGCGGGACTAGGACCAATGAGCAGTTCTTC. It translates to CASSGTRTNEQFF.